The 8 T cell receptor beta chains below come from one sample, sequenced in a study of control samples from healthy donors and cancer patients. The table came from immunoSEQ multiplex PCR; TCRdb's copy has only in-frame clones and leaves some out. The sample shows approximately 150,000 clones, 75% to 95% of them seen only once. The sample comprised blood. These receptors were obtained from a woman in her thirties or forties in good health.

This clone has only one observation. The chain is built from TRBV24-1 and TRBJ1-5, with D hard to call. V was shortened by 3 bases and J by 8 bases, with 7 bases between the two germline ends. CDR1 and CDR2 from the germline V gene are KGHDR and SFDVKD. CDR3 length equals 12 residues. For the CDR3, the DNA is TGTGCCACCAGTGATCCTGGGAAGCCCCAGCATTTT. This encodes CATSDPGKPQHF.

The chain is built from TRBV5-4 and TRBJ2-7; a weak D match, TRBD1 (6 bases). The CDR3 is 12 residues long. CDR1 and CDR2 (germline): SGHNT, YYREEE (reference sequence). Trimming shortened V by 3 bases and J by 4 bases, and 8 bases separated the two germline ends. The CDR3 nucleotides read TGTGCCAGCAGCTCAGGACAGTACGAGCAGTACTTC. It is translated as CASSSGQYEQYF.

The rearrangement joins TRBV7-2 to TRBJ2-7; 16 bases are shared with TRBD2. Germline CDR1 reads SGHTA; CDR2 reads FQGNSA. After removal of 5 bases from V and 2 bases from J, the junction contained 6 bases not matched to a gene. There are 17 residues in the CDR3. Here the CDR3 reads CASSPGTSGGGAYEQYF. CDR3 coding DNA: TGTGCCAGCAGCCCAGGGACTAGCGGGGGGGGCGCCTACGAGCAGTACTTC.

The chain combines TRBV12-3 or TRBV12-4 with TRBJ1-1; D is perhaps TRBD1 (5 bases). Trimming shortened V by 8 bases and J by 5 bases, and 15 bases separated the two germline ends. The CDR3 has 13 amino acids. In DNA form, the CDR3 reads TGTGCCAGCGCGTCTTTTGGGGGAACTGAAGCTTTCTTT. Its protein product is CASASFGGTEAFF.

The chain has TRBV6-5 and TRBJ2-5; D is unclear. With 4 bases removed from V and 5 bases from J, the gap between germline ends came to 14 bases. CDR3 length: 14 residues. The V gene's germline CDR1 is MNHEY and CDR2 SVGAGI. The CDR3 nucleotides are TGTGCCAGCAGTTTCGTCGATGAGACGGAGACCCAGTACTTC. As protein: CASSFVDETETQYF.

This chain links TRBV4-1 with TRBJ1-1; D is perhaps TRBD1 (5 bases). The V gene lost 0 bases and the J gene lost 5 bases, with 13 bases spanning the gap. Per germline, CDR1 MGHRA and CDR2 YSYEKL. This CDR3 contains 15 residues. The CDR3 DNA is TGCGCCAGCAGCCAAGATCTCCAGGGAAGGACTGAAGCTTTCTTT. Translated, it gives CASSQDLQGRTEAFF.

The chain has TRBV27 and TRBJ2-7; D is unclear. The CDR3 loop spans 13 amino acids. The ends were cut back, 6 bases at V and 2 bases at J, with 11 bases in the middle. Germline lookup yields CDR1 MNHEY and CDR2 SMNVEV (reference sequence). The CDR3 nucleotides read TGTGCCAGCAGGCCCGGAAGGACCTACGAGCAGTACTTC. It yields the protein CASRPGRTYEQYF.

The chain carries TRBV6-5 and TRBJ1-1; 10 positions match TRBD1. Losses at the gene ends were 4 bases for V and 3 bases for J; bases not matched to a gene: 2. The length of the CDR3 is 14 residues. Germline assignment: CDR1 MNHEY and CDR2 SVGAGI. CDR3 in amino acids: CASSSDRGHTEAFF. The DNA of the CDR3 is TGTGCCAGCAGTTCCGACAGGGGGCACACTGAAGCTTTCTTT.